These T cell receptor beta chains were read from a single sample in a study of CD4 T cells in relation to SARS-CoV-2 and coronaviruses. Their target antigens are unknown. Clones were sequenced by immunoSEQ multiplex PCR, and TCRdb holds only the in-frame ones, with some missing. The sample includes 28,000 or so clones, roughly 81% of them seen just once. The specimen sequenced was CD4+ T cells from PBMCs, cultured in vitro. The receptors originated from a human donor in good health. Both conserved end residues are part of each CDR3. D genes are given only for firm matches. Not every row has a clone size; where given, it reads once, few, many or a size class.

abundance	v_gene	j_gene	len	d_gene	CDR3aa	CDR3nt
.	TRBV7-6	TRBJ1-1	16	.	CASSPGAGQMNTEAFF	TGTGCCAGCAGTCCCGGGGCCGGACAGATGAACACTGAAGCTTTCTTT
.	TRBV11-3	TRBJ2-1	12	.	CASSLVDNEQFF	TGTGCCAGCAGCTTAGTGGACAATGAGCAGTTCTTC
.	TRBV14	TRBJ2-3	16	TRBD1	CASSQGQGGSTDTQYF	TGTGCCAGCAGCCAAGGACAGGGTGGGAGCACAGATACGCAGTATTTT
.	TRBV2	TRBJ2-1	15	.	CASRLTGSSYNEQFF	TGTGCCAGCAGACTAACAGGGAGCTCCTACAATGAGCAGTTCTTC
.	TRBV27	TRBJ2-7	14	.	CASSLSSRDVEQYF	TGTGCCAGCAGTTTATCGAGCAGGGACGTCGAGCAGTACTTC
.	TRBV5-4	TRBJ2-1	20	TRBD2	CASSPPGLAGGISSYNEQFF	TGTGCCAGCAGCCCTCCGGGACTAGCGGGGGGCATTAGCTCCTACAATGAGCAGTTCTTC
few	TRBV5-4	TRBJ2-2	17	TRBD2	CATERRGGPTNTGELFF	TGTGCCACCGAACGGCGGGGGGGTCCAACTAACACCGGGGAGCTGTTTTTT
few	TRBV6-5	TRBJ2-3	14	TRBD2	CASRLAGSTDTQYF	TGTGCCAGCAGGCTAGCGGGTAGCACAGATACGCAGTATTTT
few	TRBV5-1	TRBJ2-2	16	.	CASSLLDIFNTGELFF	TGCGCCAGCAGCTTACTGGACATTTTTAACACCGGGGAGCTGTTTTTT
.	TRBV25-1	TRBJ2-1	16	.	CASSEYRGGTYNEQFF	TGTGCCAGCAGTGAATATCGGGGCGGCACCTACAATGAGCAGTTCTTC
.	TRBV5-1	TRBJ1-3	13	TRBD1	CASSWTGSNTIYF	TGCGCCAGCAGCTGGACAGGGTCAAACACCATATATTTT
.	TRBV5-8	TRBJ2-4	12	.	CASSLRQGTQYF	TGTGCCAGCAGCTTGAGGCAGGGGACTCAGTACTTC
.	TRBV6-5	TRBJ1-1	14	.	CASRPLWGNTEAFF	TGTGCCAGCAGACCACTGTGGGGGAACACTGAAGCTTTCTTT
.	TRBV21-1	TRBJ1-3	18	.	CASSKPEISGGAGNTIYF	TGTGCCAGCAGCAAGCCCGAAATCTCAGGGGGCGCGGGAAACACCATATATTTT
.	TRBV7-9	TRBJ1-4	13	.	CASSLQYTEKLFF	TGTGCCAGCAGCTTACAGTATACTGAAAAACTGTTTTTT
.	TRBV19	TRBJ2-3	16	TRBD2	CASSILLAGSTDTQYF	TGTGCCAGTAGTATACTGCTAGCGGGAAGCACAGATACGCAGTATTTT
.	TRBV5-4	TRBJ1-1	13	.	CASSLAGGGEAFF	TGTGCCAGCAGCTTGGCCGGGGGGGGCGAAGCTTTCTTT
.	TRBV18	TRBJ2-7	14	TRBD1	CASSSRQGADEQYF	TGTGCCAGCTCATCCCGACAGGGGGCTGACGAGCAGTACTTC
.	TRBV9	TRBJ2-2	16	TRBD2	CASSTRLAENTGELFF	TGTGCCAGCAGCACACGCCTAGCGGAGAACACCGGGGAGCTGTTTTTT
.	TRBV10-2	TRBJ2-3	15	TRBD2	CASRAGGANTDTQYF	TGCGCCAGCCGAGCGGGGGGGGCTAACACAGATACGCAGTATTTT
.	TRBV27	TRBJ1-1	15	.	CASSLWVGSGAEAFF	TGTGCCAGCAGTTTATGGGTAGGGTCGGGGGCTGAAGCTTTCTTT
.	TRBV18	TRBJ1-1	16	TRBD1	CASSSRDRVVDTEAFF	TGTGCCAGCTCATCCCGGGACAGGGTAGTGGACACTGAAGCTTTCTTT
.	TRBV6-2/TRBV6-3	TRBJ2-3	13	.	CASSQFSTDTQYF	TGTGCCAGCAGCCAGTTCAGCACAGATACGCAGTATTTT
few	TRBV19	TRBJ1-6	16	.	CASSIDRASRNSPLHF	TGTGCCAGTAGTATAGATCGGGCCTCTCGGAATTCACCCCTCCACTTT
.	TRBV6-1	TRBJ1-1	14	.	CASSERGRGAEAFF	TGTGCCAGCAGTGAAAGAGGCAGGGGCGCTGAAGCTTTCTTT
.	TRBV11-2	TRBJ2-1	15	TRBD2	CASSFKRDVLNEQFF	TGTGCCAGCAGCTTCAAGCGGGACGTGCTCAATGAGCAGTTCTTC
.	TRBV20-1	TRBJ2-1	11	.	CSASLWDEQFF	TGCAGTGCTAGCCTCTGGGATGAGCAGTTCTTC
.	TRBV7-3	TRBJ2-1	16	TRBD2	CASSLQFSGRDNEQFF	TGTGCCAGCAGCTTACAGTTCAGCGGGAGAGATAATGAGCAGTTCTTC
.	TRBV5-6	TRBJ2-3	15	TRBD1	CASSSRTGSTDTQYF	TGTGCCAGCAGCTCGAGGACAGGTAGCACAGATACGCAGTATTTT
once	TRBV4-3	TRBJ2-6	20	TRBD2	CASSHATSGFSSSGANVLTF	TGCGCCAGCAGCCATGCGACTAGCGGGTTCTCCTCCTCTGGGGCCAACGTCCTGACTTTC
.	TRBV7-8	TRBJ1-1	13	.	CASSQGLWTEAFF	TGTGCCAGCAGCCAGGGACTTTGGACTGAAGCTTTCTTT
.	TRBV21-1	TRBJ1-3	17	.	CASSPDIGGAPGNTIYF	TGTGCCAGCAGCCCGGATATTGGGGGAGCTCCTGGAAACACCATATATTTT
.	TRBV18	TRBJ2-2	16	.	CASSSNTGTHPGELFF	TGTGCCAGCTCATCAAATACAGGGACTCATCCCGGGGAGCTGTTTTTT
few	TRBV7-9	TRBJ2-2	12	.	CASSLNTGELFF	TGTGCCAGCAGCCTGAACACCGGGGAGCTGTTTTTT
.	TRBV4-3	TRBJ1-1	15	.	CASSQSTDRRFEAFF	TGCGCCAGCAGCCAGAGTACGGACAGAAGGTTTGAAGCTTTCTTT
.	TRBV30	TRBJ1-2	11	.	CAWSPGHGYTF	TGTGCCTGGAGTCCAGGGCATGGCTACACCTTC
.	TRBV11-2	TRBJ2-7	15	TRBD2	CASSLFASGGYEQYF	TGTGCCAGCAGCTTATTCGCTAGCGGGGGTTACGAGCAGTACTTC
few	TRBV30	TRBJ1-1	13	.	CAWSKNRDTEAFF	TGTGCCTGGAGTAAGAACAGGGACACTGAAGCTTTCTTT
.	TRBV7-9	TRBJ2-2	14	TRBD1	CASSRTGGTGELFF	TGTGCCAGCAGCCGTACAGGGGGCACCGGGGAGCTGTTTTTT
.	TRBV30	TRBJ2-2	14	.	CAWIRTTNTGELFF	TGTGCCTGGATACGCACAACGAACACCGGGGAGCTGTTTTTT
.	TRBV19	TRBJ2-7	12	.	CASSGTKYEQYF	TGTGCCAGTAGTGGGACAAAATACGAGCAGTACTTC
.	TRBV28	TRBJ1-2	16	.	CASSLSGQLANYGYTF	TGTGCCAGCAGTTTATCAGGACAGCTAGCTAACTATGGCTACACCTTC
.	TRBV5-1	TRBJ2-1	14	.	CASSLDAGDNEQFF	TGCGCCAGCAGCTTGGACGCAGGGGATAATGAGCAGTTCTTC
.	TRBV29-1	TRBJ2-5	13	.	CSVADRVQETQYF	TGCAGCGTCGCCGACAGAGTTCAAGAGACCCAGTACTTC
once	TRBV7-3	TRBJ2-7	15	.	CASSLNGGDTYEQYF	TGTGCCAGCAGCTTAAATGGCGGGGACACCTACGAGCAGTACTTC
.	TRBV5-1	TRBJ1-6	16	.	CASSSGVANSNSPLHF	TGCGCCAGCAGCTCGGGGGTGGCGAATTCGAATTCACCCCTCCACTTT
.	TRBV28	TRBJ2-1	17	TRBD2	CASTGLAGGRAYNEQFF	TGTGCCAGCACGGGACTAGCGGGAGGGAGGGCCTACAATGAGCAGTTCTTC
few	TRBV16	TRBJ1-6	15	.	CASSQSPQGRSPLHF	TGTGCCAGCAGCCAATCGCCACAGGGTCGTTCACCCCTCCACTTT
.	TRBV7-2	TRBJ2-7	15	TRBD2	CASSLAGTSHREQYF	TGTGCCAGCAGCTTAGCCGGGACTAGTCACCGCGAGCAGTACTTC
.	TRBV6-2/TRBV6-3	TRBJ1-4	13	.	CASSPTGGGKLFF	TGTGCCAGCAGCCCGACCGGCGGCGGAAAACTGTTTTTT
.	TRBV6-6	TRBJ2-5	14	.	CATSQMGAQETQYF	TGTGCCACCAGCCAAATGGGGGCCCAAGAGACCCAGTACTTC
.	TRBV12-3/TRBV12-4	TRBJ1-5	13	.	CASSQSQGQPQHF	TGTGCCAGCAGTCAATCACAGGGCCAGCCCCAGCATTTT
.	TRBV3-1/TRBV3-2	TRBJ2-5	15	TRBD2	CASSLGTSGRETQYF	TGTGCCAGCAGCCTTGGGACTAGCGGGAGGGAGACCCAGTACTTC
.	TRBV10-3	TRBJ2-5	15	.	CAISESAGHRETQYF	TGTGCCATCAGTGAGTCGGCGGGACACAGGGAGACCCAGTACTTC
.	TRBV29-1	TRBJ1-1	13	.	CSVESPENTEAFF	TGCAGCGTTGAAAGCCCCGAAAACACTGAAGCTTTCTTT
few	TRBV5-8	TRBJ2-7	15	TRBD2	CASSGASGRAAEQYF	TGTGCCAGCAGCGGGGCAAGCGGGAGGGCCGCCGAGCAGTACTTC
.	TRBV7-2	TRBJ2-2	18	TRBD2	CASSLGLAGAANTGELFF	TGTGCCAGCAGCTTAGGACTAGCGGGAGCTGCGAACACCGGGGAGCTGTTTTTT
.	TRBV7-3	TRBJ2-1	15	TRBD2	CASSLSGGSYNEQFF	TGTGCCAGCAGCTTAAGCGGGGGCTCCTACAATGAGCAGTTCTTC